This T cell receptor beta chain was recovered during a study of blood T cell repertoires in COVID-19. Only in-frame clones appear in the TCRdb table, and some are missing; sequencing was by immunoSEQ multiplex PCR. This sample has 300,000 to 400,000 clones, with approximately 92% found just once. The trim removed 5 bases at V and 6 bases at J, leaving 7 bases unmatched. Germline V gives CDR1 SEHNR, CDR2 FQNEAQ (reference sequence). CDR3 size: 15 residues. Those enrolled, adults aged about 18 to 89 years, came from about 24 US areas. Among Cohort 3 donors, those recovered had two negative PCRs, clearance, or symptom resolution.

Material: PBMCs or T cells enriched from blood (not recorded which). The sequence derives from a man between 18 and 29 years old who had recovered from COVID-19. The chain carries TRBV7-9 and TRBJ1-4; the match to TRBD1 covers 9 bases. The CDR3 DNA reads TGTGCCAGCAGCGAGTCGGACAGGGGATATGAAAAACTGTTTTTT. This gives the protein CASSESDRGYEKLFF.